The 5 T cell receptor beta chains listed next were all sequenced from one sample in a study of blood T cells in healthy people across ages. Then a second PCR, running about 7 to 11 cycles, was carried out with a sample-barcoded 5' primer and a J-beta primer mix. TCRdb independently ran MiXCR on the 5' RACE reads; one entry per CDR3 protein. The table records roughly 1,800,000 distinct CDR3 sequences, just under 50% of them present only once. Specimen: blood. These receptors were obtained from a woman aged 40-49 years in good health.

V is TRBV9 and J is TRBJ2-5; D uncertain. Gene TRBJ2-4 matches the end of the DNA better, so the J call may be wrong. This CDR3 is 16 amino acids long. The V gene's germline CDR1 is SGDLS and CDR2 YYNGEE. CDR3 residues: CASSGPDTIAKNIQYF. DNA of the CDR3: TGTGCCAGCAGCGGACCCGACACGATAGCCAAAAACATTCAGTACTTC.

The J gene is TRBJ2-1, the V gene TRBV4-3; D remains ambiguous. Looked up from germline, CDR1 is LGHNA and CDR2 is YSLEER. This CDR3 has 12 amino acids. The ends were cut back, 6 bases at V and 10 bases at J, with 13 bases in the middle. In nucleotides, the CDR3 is TGCGCCAGCAGGCTAGAAACTTCAGAGCAGTTCTTC. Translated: CASRLETSEQFF.

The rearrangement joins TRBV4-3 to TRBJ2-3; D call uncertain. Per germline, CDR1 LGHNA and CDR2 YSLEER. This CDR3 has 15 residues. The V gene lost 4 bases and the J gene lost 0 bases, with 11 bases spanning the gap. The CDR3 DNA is TGCGCCAGCAGCCGTAATGGACCCAGCACAGATACGCAGTATTTT. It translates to CASSRNGPSTDTQYF.

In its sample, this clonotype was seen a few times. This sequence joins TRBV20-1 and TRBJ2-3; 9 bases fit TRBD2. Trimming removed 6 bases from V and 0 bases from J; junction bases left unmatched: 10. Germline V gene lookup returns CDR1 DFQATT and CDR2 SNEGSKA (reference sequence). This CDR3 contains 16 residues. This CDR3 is CSAPLSGTSSTDTQYF. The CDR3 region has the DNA TGCAGTGCCCCTTTATCCGGGACTAGCAGCACAGATACGCAGTATTTT.

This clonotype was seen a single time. The CDR3 coding sequence is TGCAGTGCTTGGCGGGGACGCGAAGCTTTCTTT. This sequence encodes CSAWRGREAFF. The rearrangement uses TRBV20-1 and TRBJ1-1, with D possibly matching TRBD1 (5 bases). This CDR3 comprises 11 residues. Germline V gene lookup returns CDR1 DFQATT and CDR2 SNEGSKA (reference sequence). V was trimmed by 5 bases and J by 8 bases, leaving 12 bases between them.